These 17 T cell receptor beta chains were all obtained from the same sample, sequenced in a study of T cells in Graves' hyperthyroidism and ophthalmopathy. Amplification yielded TCR beta CDR3 regions, with RNA transcripts as the source. A set of HTBI primers served as the primers for a first-round RT-PCR of the TCR CDR3. TCRdb ran MiXCR on the multiplex PCR reads and lists one entry per CDR3 protein. The sample consists of about 400,000 distinct CDR3 sequences, over 11% of them appearing once. Sequences were obtained from blood. Source of these receptors: a man between 45 and 60 years old with Graves' ophthalmopathy.

This clonotype occurred many times. V gene TRBV20-1 combines with J gene TRBJ1-4; 7 bases agree with TRBD1. CDR1 is DFQATT, CDR2 SNEGSKA, per germline (reference sequence). The CDR3 has 15 residues. The junction had 3 bases not matched to a gene; V was cut back by 0 bases and J by 2 bases. CDR3 in DNA: TGCAGTGCTAGAGAGGGGACAGCGACTAATGAAAAACTGTTTTTT. Translated: CSAREGTATNEKLFF.

As for this clonotype: With a much larger clone just one base away, this may be a read error. CDR3 in amino acids: CAGSLGLALKTQYF. CDR3 sequence (DNA): TGTGCCGGCAGCTTAGGTCTAGCGCTAAAGACCCAGTACTTC. This chain links TRBV11-2 with TRBJ2-5, with D possibly matching TRBD2 (6 bases). Germline V gives CDR1 SGHAT, CDR2 FQNNGV. CDR3 length: 14 residues.

This clonotype has ten or more counts. This chain links TRBV12-3 or TRBV12-4 with TRBJ2-5; a weak D match, TRBD1 (6 bases). The CDR3 covers 15 residues. Deletions cut 4 bases from V and 2 bases from J, with 14 bases between. The CDR3 DNA reads as TGTGCCAGCAGTTGGGGACATCGCGGGCAAGAGACCCAGTACTTC. Residues: CASSWGHRGQETQYF.

Many counts were recorded for this clonotype. The V call is TRBV20-1, the J call TRBJ2-7, with D possibly TRBD2 on 6 matching bases. Trimming left V 0 bases short and J 3 bases short, with 6 bases between. CDR1 and CDR2 from the germline V gene are DFQATT and SNEGSKA (reference sequence). This CDR3 contains 12 residues. CDR3 amino acids: CSARERDYEQYF. CDR3 coding DNA: TGCAGTGCTAGAGAGCGGGACTACGAGCAGTACTTC.

In this sample, this clonotype turned up many times. The genes are TRBV2 and TRBJ2-1; 7 bases are shared with TRBD2. This CDR3 is 13 amino acids long. Trimming at V came to 7 bases and at J to 11 bases, leaving 11 bases not matched to a gene. The germline CDR1 and CDR2 sequences are SNHLY and FYNNEI. This CDR3 reads CASTGTGRDQQFF. CDR3 nucleotides: TGTGCCAGCACCGGAACGGGGAGGGACCAGCAGTTCTTC.

Regarding this clonotype: Just one base apart from a much larger clone, this may be a read error. The J gene is TRBJ2-7, the V gene TRBV5-1; tentatively, D is TRBD1 (6 bases). Germline V lookup: CDR1 SGHRS, CDR2 YFSETQ. CDR3 size: 12 residues. V was pared by 4 bases and J by 7 bases, with 12 bases between. CDR3 in DNA: TGCGCCAGCAGCACGGACAGTCGTGAGCAGTACTTC. The encoded protein is CASSTDSREQYF.

As for this clonotype: This clone may be a read error of a much larger clone one base away. V is TRBV6-2 or TRBV6-3 and J is TRBJ1-2; perhaps TRBD1 as D (5 bases). Germline V CDR1 and CDR2: MNHEY, SVGEGT. This CDR3 spans 14 amino acids. In DNA, the CDR3 is TGTGCCAGCAGAAGGGGTTCGGGAAACTATGGCTACGCCTTC. Amino acids: CASRRGSGNYGYAF.

This clonotype was seen at least ten times. The chain is built from TRBV5-6 and TRBJ2-3; 14 bases match TRBD2. Losses at the gene ends were 4 bases for V and 2 bases for J; bases not matched to a gene: 9. Germline CDR1 reads SGHDT; CDR2 reads YYEEEE. The CDR3 has 18 amino acids. As DNA, the CDR3 is TGTGCCAGCAGCCCCGGACTAGCGGGAGGTACCTACACAGATACGCAGTATTTT. This sequence encodes CASSPGLAGGTYTDTQYF.

This clonotype was counted ten times or more. The chain couples TRBV3-1 to TRBJ2-7; tentative D call: TRBD1 (5 bases). Germline CDR1 and CDR2: LGHDT and YNNKEL (reference sequence). The CDR3 has 14 amino acids. V was clipped by 0 bases and J by 6 bases, with 12 bases between them. The CDR3 loop reads CASSQDQGYGEQYF. CDR3 nucleotides: TGTGCCAGCAGCCAAGATCAGGGCTACGGCGAGCAGTACTTC.

This clonotype has ten or more counts. This chain uses TRBV5-5 with TRBJ2-6; 9 bases are shared with TRBD1. Germline trimming cut 0 bases from V and 0 bases from J; bases unmatched to any gene: 7. This CDR3 is built from 19 residues. The V gene's germline CDR1 is SGHKS and CDR2 YYEKEE (reference sequence). DNA of the CDR3: TGTGCCAGCAGCTTGGCCGGGACAGGGCTCGACTCTGGGGCCAACGTCCTGACTTTC. Translated: CASSLAGTGLDSGANVLTF.

This clonotype has ten or more counts. The chain recombines TRBV20-1 with TRBJ2-1; weak D call: TRBD2 (5 bases). The CDR3 contains 13 residues. Germline V lookup: CDR1 DFQATT, CDR2 SNEGSKA (reference sequence). V was shortened by 6 bases and J by 7 bases, with 16 bases between the two germline ends. The CDR3 loop reads CSAGRGPVNEQFF. In DNA, the CDR3 is TGCAGTGCCGGACGCGGGCCTGTAAATGAGCAGTTCTTC.

This clonotype was recorded many times. The rearrangement links TRBV12-5 to TRBJ1-1, with D hard to call. V was clipped by 3 bases and J by 0 bases, with 14 bases between them. The germline CDR1 and CDR2 sequences are LGHNT and FRNRAP. This CDR3 comprises 16 residues. CDR3 in DNA: TGTGCTAGTGGTTTCTATACCGGGCACATGAACACTGAAGCTTTCTTT. The encoded protein is CASGFYTGHMNTEAFF.

The table lists this clonotype with many counts. V usage is TRBV20-1 and J usage is TRBJ2-5; 8 bases map to TRBD1. This CDR3 has 15 amino acids. Germline V gene sequence: CDR1 DFQATT, CDR2 SNEGSKA (reference sequence). J lost 2 bases, V lost 6 bases, and 11 bases had no gene match. CDR3 region: CSARSGQVKQETQYF. In DNA, the CDR3 is TGCAGTGCAAGATCGGGACAGGTGAAACAAGAGACCCAGTACTTC.

This clonotype was seen many times. The rearrangement uses TRBV5-1 and TRBJ2-7, with a possible D match to TRBD1 (5 bases). CDR1 is SGHRS and CDR2 is YFSETQ in the germline V gene. The CDR3 covers 12 residues. Trimming cost V 4 bases and J 4 bases, with 9 bases left between them. The CDR3 is CASSPDTYEQYF. The CDR3 bases are TGCGCCAGCAGCCCGGACACGTACGAGCAGTACTTC.

This clonotype was recorded a few times. V and J are TRBV19 and TRBJ1-2; a possible D gene is TRBD1 (6 bases). CDR3 length equals 12 residues. V gave up 5 bases and J gave up 3 bases, with 7 bases separating them. Germline V gene sequence: CDR1 LNHDA, CDR2 SQIVND (reference sequence). CDR3 in amino acids: CASSYRDYGYTF. CDR3 coding DNA: TGTGCCAGTAGTTACAGGGACTATGGCTACACCTTC.

The chain links TRBV7-3 to TRBJ2-2; possibly TRBD1 for D (5 bases). The CDR3 is made up of 14 amino acids. Trimming removed 0 bases from V and 6 bases from J, with 8 bases in between. Germline loops: CDR1 SGHTA, CDR2 FQGTGA. The CDR3 loop is CASSLTGVAGELFF. Here the CDR3 DNA reads TGTGCCAGCAGCTTAACAGGGGTGGCCGGGGAGCTGTTTTTT.

This clonotype was seen at least ten times. The chain combines TRBV12-3 or TRBV12-4 with TRBJ1-1; 10 bases agree with TRBD1. The V and J ends lost 3 bases and 4 bases, in that order; junction bases with no gene match: 5. The CDR3 runs 15 residues. The CDR3, as DNA: TGTGCCAGCAGTTTCACGACAGGGGGCCGCACTGAAGCTTTCTTT. This codes for CASSFTTGGRTEAFF.